A few counts support the clone carrying this TCR beta chain. What it recognizes is unknown. This sample is part of a study of PD-1 blockade in classical Hodgkin lymphoma. Sample time point: cycle 4 day 1 (C4D1), after 5 to 7 weeks of nivolumab. Brentuximab vedotin exposure varied, and every patient relapsed after autologous stem cell transplantation. The data were produced by immunoSEQ multiplex PCR, yet TCRdb's version contains in-frame clones alone and is incomplete. The sample has some 13,000 clones; 65% to 85% are singletons. Whole-study results and caveats: Patients excluded were those beginning nivolumab under 1 year after ASCT.

This CDR3 is 13 amino acids long. The germline gives CDR1 SGHAT, CDR2 FQNNGV. J was trimmed by 2 bases and V by 5 bases; bases with no gene match: 2. The rearrangement uses TRBV11-2 and TRBJ1-2, with 7 positions matching TRBD1. Source: peripheral blood mononuclear cells (PBMCs), taken before the fourth cycle of nivolumab. This TCR was recovered from a human donor with classical Hodgkin lymphoma. The CDR3 nucleotides are TGTGCCAGCAGCCCGACAGGGAACTATGGCTACACCTTC. Its translation: CASSPTGNYGYTF.